A single sample is the source of the 20 T cell receptor beta chains below, sequenced in a study of cytomegalovirus exposure and HLA in healthy donors. Method: immunoSEQ multiplex PCR; TCRdb's copy keeps in-frame clones and lacks some. This sample has 260,000 or so clones, with 88% found just once. Sequencing input: PBMCs. The receptor set was obtained from a woman younger than 35 in good health and CMV-seronegative.

This sequence joins TRBV5-1 and TRBJ2-7; TRBD1 agrees at 7 bases. The junction had 4 bases not matched to a gene; V was cut back by 4 bases and J by 0 bases. The CDR3 runs to 14 residues. Germline values: CDR1 SGHRS, CDR2 YFSETQ. The CDR3 DNA is TGCGCCAGCAGCGAGACAGGGACCTCCTACGAGCAGTACTTC. Amino acids: CASSETGTSYEQYF.

V gene TRBV29-1 combines with J gene TRBJ2-7; perhaps TRBD2 as D (6 bases). The germline V and J ends were trimmed by 3 bases and 0 bases, with 12 bases remaining between them. Germline-derived CDR1 and CDR2 are SQVTM and ANQGSEA. The CDR3 contains 14 residues. CDR3 bases: TGCAGCGTTGAGGGGGGTCCGAGCTCCTACGAGCAGTACTTC. Its protein is CSVEGGPSSYEQYF.

The chain uses TRBV6-6 and TRBJ1-5; 9 bases match TRBD1. The CDR3 runs to 16 residues. Trimming took 6 bases from V and 2 from J; bases not matched to a gene: 8. Germline lookup yields CDR1 MNHNY and CDR2 SVGAGI (reference sequence). The CDR3 region has the DNA TGTGCCAGCAGCGTACAGGGGGCAGGTGGCAATCAGCCCCAGCATTTT. The encoded protein is CASSVQGAGGNQPQHF.

J is TRBJ2-3 and V is TRBV28; TRBD1 agrees at 8 bases. Germline CDR1 MDHEN, CDR2 SYDVKM. Unmatched junction bases numbered 2, after V lost 4 bases and J lost 2 bases. The CDR3 is 14 residues long. DNA of the CDR3: TGTGCCAGCAGTTACAGGGGGTACACAGATACGCAGTATTTT. It encodes CASSYRGYTDTQYF.

V gene TRBV15 combines with J gene TRBJ2-7; 8 bases map to TRBD2. J gave up 4 bases and V 5 bases, and 16 bases lay outside the gene matches. The germline CDR1 and CDR2 sequences are LNHNV and YYDKDF (reference sequence). CDR3 length: 17 residues. The CDR3 protein is CATSPPNGGGLTYEQYF. For the CDR3, the DNA is TGTGCCACCAGCCCTCCGAACGGGGGGGGACTTACATACGAGCAGTACTTC.

This clone was counted a few times. The chain recombines TRBV7-2 with TRBJ1-2; 7 bases map to TRBD1. The J segment lost 3 bases and the V segment lost 1 base, leaving 11 bases of the junction unmatched. The CDR3 is 17 amino acids. In germline, CDR1 is SGHTA, CDR2 FQGNSA. CDR3 region: CASSLVAGRGDYYGYTF. The CDR3 nucleotides are TGTGCCAGCAGCTTAGTGGCGGGCAGGGGGGACTACTATGGCTACACCTTC.

The chain carries TRBV29-1 and TRBJ2-1, with 11 bases aligning to TRBD2. The V gene's germline CDR1 is SQVTM and CDR2 ANQGSEA. CDR3 length: 17 residues. The junction had 7 bases not matched to a gene; V was cut back by 1 base and J by 2 bases. CDR3 bases: TGCAGCGTTGAAGGCCTAGCGGGAGGCAGCCCCTACAATGAGCAGTTCTTC. Translated, it gives CSVEGLAGGSPYNEQFF.

DNA of the CDR3: TGTGCCAGCAGCTCAGCGGGAGCTCGGACCGGGGAGCTGTTTTTT. As protein: CASSSAGARTGELFF. The V and J genes are TRBV7-2 and TRBJ2-2, with 8 bases identical to TRBD2. The junction had 6 bases not matched to a gene; V was cut back by 4 bases and J by 5 bases. The CDR3 sequence is 15 residues long. From germline, CDR1 is SGHTA and CDR2 FQGNSA.

In DNA, the CDR3 is TGTGCCAGCAGCATGTCGGGACTAGCGGGACACGAGCAGTACTTC. Translating gives CASSMSGLAGHEQYF. The chain recombines TRBV7-2 with TRBJ2-7; 13 bases are a match to TRBD2. The CDR3 has 15 amino acids. The junction had 6 bases not matched to a gene; V was cut back by 5 bases and J by 5 bases. Germline-derived CDR1 and CDR2 are SGHTA and FQGNSA.

J is TRBJ2-7 and V is TRBV11-1, with TRBD2 identical over 9 bases. The germline gives CDR1 SGHAT, CDR2 FQDESV (reference sequence). Trimming at V came to 8 bases and at J to 2 bases, leaving 4 bases not matched to a gene. The CDR3 is 13 residues long. CDR3 in DNA: TGTGCCAGCGCGGCGGGGGGGCCCTACGAGCAGTACTTC. Translating it yields CASAAGGPYEQYF. Full variable domain (remainder filled in from reference TRBV11-1 and TRBJ2-7): EAEVAQSPRYKITEKSQAVAFWCDPISGHATLYWYRQILGQGPELLVQFQDESVVDDSQLPKDRFSAERLKGVDSTLKIQPAELGDSAMYLCASAAGGPYEQYFGPGTRLTVT.

The V gene is TRBV6-6, the J gene TRBJ1-2; D not certain. CDR3 length: 15 residues. Deletions cut 0 bases from V and 1 base from J, with 9 bases between. In germline, CDR1 is MNHNY, CDR2 SVGAGI (reference sequence). The CDR3 DNA is TGTGCCAGCAGTTACTCGGGCAAAATTAACTATGGCTACACCTTC. Protein sequence: CASSYSGKINYGYTF.

This clone was recorded only once. The chain employs TRBV6-5 and TRBJ1-2; D ambiguous. The length of the CDR3 is 15 residues. Germline V lookup: CDR1 MNHEY, CDR2 SVGAGI. Trimming cost V 0 bases and J 0 bases, with 8 bases left between them. The chain's CDR3 is CASSYSRGPNYGYTF. CDR3 sequence (DNA): TGTGCCAGCAGTTACTCTCGCGGTCCTAACTATGGCTACACCTTC.

V gene TRBV7-8 combines with J gene TRBJ1-5; D unresolved. With 1 base removed from V and 4 bases from J, the gap between germline ends came to 5 bases. CDR3 length: 13 residues. The V gene's germline CDR1 is SGHVS and CDR2 FQNEAQ. In DNA, the CDR3 is TGTGCCAGCAGCTTAGGACTGAATCAGCCCCAGCATTTT. Protein: CASSLGLNQPQHF.

Written as DNA, the CDR3 is TGTGCCAGCAGCTTGTGGGGACTAGCGGGAGTGTGGTACTTC. It codes for CASSLWGLAGVWYF. V gene TRBV5-4 combines with J gene TRBJ2-7; 14 bases are a match to TRBD2. CDR3 length equals 14 residues. The germline V gene encodes CDR1 SGHNT and CDR2 YYREEE (reference sequence). The trim removed 1 base at V and 12 bases at J, leaving 6 bases unmatched.

The genes are TRBV7-2 and TRBJ2-7; 8 bases are a match to TRBD1. CDR1 is SGHTA and CDR2 is FQGNSA in the germline V gene. Germline trimming cut 2 bases from V and 2 bases from J; bases unmatched to any gene: 8. CDR3 size: 16 residues. The CDR3 region has the DNA TGTGCCAGCAGCTTATGGTACGGACAGGGAGCCTACGAGCAGTACTTC. The encoded protein is CASSLWYGQGAYEQYF.

In this sample, this clone turned up a few times. The rearrangement links TRBV5-6 to TRBJ1-5, with D maybe TRBD1 (6 bases). Germline assignment: CDR1 SGHDT and CDR2 YYEEEE. The CDR3 contains 16 residues. V lost 1 base to trimming and J lost 3 bases, with 14 bases between them. In DNA, the CDR3 is TGTGCCAGCAGCTTGAAGGGGGGGAGTTCCAATCAGCCCCAGCATTTT. The encoded protein is CASSLKGGSSNQPQHF.

This chain links TRBV5-1 with TRBJ2-7; D remains unclear. Germline loops: CDR1 SGHRS, CDR2 YFSETQ. The V and J ends lost 0 bases and 4 bases respectively, with 8 bases between them. CDR3 length: 13 residues. This chain's CDR3 is CASSLVGYYEQYF. CDR3 bases: TGCGCCAGCAGCTTGGTCGGGTATTACGAGCAGTACTTC.

V usage is TRBV28 and J usage is TRBJ2-7; maybe TRBD1 (6 bases). This CDR3 contains 14 residues. Germline V gene lookup returns CDR1 MDHEN and CDR2 SYDVKM. V was cut by 3 bases and J by 4 bases, with 13 bases left in between. CDR3 sequence reads: CASSFQGTSYEQYF. DNA of the CDR3: TGTGCCAGCAGTTTTCAAGGGACATCTTACGAGCAGTACTTC.

The chain couples TRBV7-3 to TRBJ1-2; the D gene is possibly TRBD1 (5 bases). Germline V gene data show CDR1 as SGHTA and CDR2 as FQGTGA. Trimming stripped 1 base from V and 4 bases from J, with 10 bases between. This CDR3 has 14 residues. DNA of the CDR3: TGTGCCAGCAGCTTAAATCCGGGGGGCTATGGCTACACCTTC. As protein: CASSLNPGGYGYTF.

This chain uses TRBV15 with TRBJ2-3; 8 nucleotides line up with TRBD2. This CDR3 is 15 amino acids long. V lost 4 bases and J lost 5; bases outside the gene matches: 8. CDR1 is LNHNV and CDR2 is YYDKDF in the germline V gene (reference sequence). The CDR3, as DNA: TGTGCCACCAGCACCAGGACTAGCTCCCTAGATACGCAGTATTTT. As protein: CATSTRTSSLDTQYF.